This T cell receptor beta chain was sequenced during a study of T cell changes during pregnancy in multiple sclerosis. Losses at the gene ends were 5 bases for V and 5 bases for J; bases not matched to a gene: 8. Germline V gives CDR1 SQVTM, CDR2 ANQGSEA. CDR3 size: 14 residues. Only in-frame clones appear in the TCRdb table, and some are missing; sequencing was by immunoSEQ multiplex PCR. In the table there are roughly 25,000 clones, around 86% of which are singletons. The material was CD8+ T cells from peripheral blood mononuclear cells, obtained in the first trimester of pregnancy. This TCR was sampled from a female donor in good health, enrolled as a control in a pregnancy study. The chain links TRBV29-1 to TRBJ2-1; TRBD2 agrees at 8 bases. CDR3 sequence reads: CSVFGRAIDNEQFF. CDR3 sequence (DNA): TGCAGCGTTTTCGGGAGGGCCATCGACAATGAGCAGTTCTTC.